This record covers a single TCR beta chain. Its matching antigen is unknown. The CDR3 covers 15 residues. The trim removed 3 bases at V and 0 bases at J, leaving 3 bases unmatched. Germline CDR1 KGHSH, CDR2 LQKENI. Treatment denoted: around 19 received Ad26.COV2.S at low or high dose, single or two shots; about 5 received placebo; per-sample allocation not given. Collection of samples fell on day 63 after the first vaccine or placebo injection. Spike of the Wuhan-strain SARS-CoV-2 was expressed by an Ad26 vector, which formed the vaccine. The sample belongs to a study of Ad26.COV2.S vaccination and SARS-CoV-2 variants. General study results and limits: Vaccine and placebo recipients had comparable breadth of non-spike TCRs.

The table came from immunoSEQ multiplex PCR; TCRdb's copy has only in-frame clones and leaves some out. This table has approximately 500,000 clones, 87% appearing once. The chain combines TRBV18 with TRBJ2-3, with 7 bases aligning to TRBD2. This sequence originates from a person between 18 and 65 years old who received the Ad26.COV2.S COVID-19 vaccine or a placebo. The sample was peripheral blood, taken in a trial of Ad26.COV2.S vaccine versus placebo. For the CDR3, the DNA is TGTGCCAGCTCACCGGCTAGCGGAAGCACAGATACGCAGTATTTT. It specifies CASSPASGSTDTQYF. Based on the CDR3 plus reference TRBV18 and TRBJ2-3, the full variable domain is NAGVMQNPRHLVRRRGQEARLRCSPMKGHSHVYWYRQLPEEGLKFMVYLQKENIIDESGMPKERFSAEFPKEGPSILRIQQVVRGDSAAYFCASSPASGSTDTQYFGPGTRLTVL.